This T cell receptor beta chain stems from a study of T cell responses to AZD1222 COVID-19 vaccine. General study findings and limits: Seropositivity was recorded at baseline in only a handful of AZD1222 recipients. Only after the peak T cell response were repertoires sampled. Most donors were white British and more were female, and clonal diversity was possibly underestimated.

Notes on this clone: Its antigen remains unknown.

Per germline, CDR1 SGHRS and CDR2 YFSETQ. The CDR3 loop spans 17 amino acids. Trimming left V 7 bases short and J 2 bases short, with 24 bases between. This table comes from immunoSEQ multiplex PCR, and its TCRdb copy is limited to in-frame clones, with some not included. The sample records 150,000 to 200,000 clones, more than 85% being singletons. The material was peripheral blood, obtained on day 0 of AZD1222 vaccination. The chain uses TRBV5-1 and TRBJ1-2, with a tentative D call TRBD1 (5 bases). This TCR derives from an adult in good health. The CDR3 DNA follows: TGCGCCAGCCGCGTCAGGGACGGCTATCCGCGGAACTATGGCTACACCTTC. Amino acids: CASRVRDGYPRNYGYTF. Full variable domain (rest looked up from reference TRBV5-1 and TRBJ1-2): KAGVTQTPRYLIKTRGQQVTLSCSPISGHRSVSWYQQTPGQGLQFLFEYFSETQRNKGNFPGRFSGRQFSNSRSEMNVSTLELGDSALYLCASRVRDGYPRNYGYTFGSGTRLTVV.